These 2 T cell receptor beta chains originate from one sample sequenced in a study of T-cell reconstitution after alpha-beta-depleted transplantation in children. A library of TCRbeta sequences, prepared with unique molecular identifiers, was generated. A single record per CDR3 protein comes from TCRdb applying MiXCR to the PCR reads. The table lists 200,000 to 250,000 distinct CDR3 sequences, about 26% of them singletons. The sequences come from PBMCs, collected before TCRalphabeta/CD19-depleted stem cell transplant. The receptors shown here come from a girl between 2 and 10 years old with Fanconi anemia, due to receive a stem cell transplant.

This clonotype appeared many times. The rearrangement joins TRBV7-9 to TRBJ2-1; TRBD2 matches 10 bases. Looked up from germline, CDR1 is SEHNR and CDR2 is FQNEAQ (reference sequence). Trimming removed 1 base from V and 6 bases from J; junction bases left unmatched: 9. There are 17 residues in the CDR3. The CDR3 loop reads CASSLGGLAGVGNEQFF. The CDR3 DNA reads as TGTGCCAGCAGCTTAGGAGGGCTAGCGGGAGTTGGCAATGAGCAGTTCTTC.

This chain uses TRBV18 with TRBJ1-2, with no clear D. Germline V gene data show CDR1 as KGHSH and CDR2 as LQKENI. V lost 2 bases and J lost 5, with 15 bases in between. There are 15 residues in the CDR3. The CDR3 DNA follows: TGTGCCAGCTCACCAGTACAGCTAAACCCATATGGCTACACCTTC. Protein: CASSPVQLNPYGYTF.